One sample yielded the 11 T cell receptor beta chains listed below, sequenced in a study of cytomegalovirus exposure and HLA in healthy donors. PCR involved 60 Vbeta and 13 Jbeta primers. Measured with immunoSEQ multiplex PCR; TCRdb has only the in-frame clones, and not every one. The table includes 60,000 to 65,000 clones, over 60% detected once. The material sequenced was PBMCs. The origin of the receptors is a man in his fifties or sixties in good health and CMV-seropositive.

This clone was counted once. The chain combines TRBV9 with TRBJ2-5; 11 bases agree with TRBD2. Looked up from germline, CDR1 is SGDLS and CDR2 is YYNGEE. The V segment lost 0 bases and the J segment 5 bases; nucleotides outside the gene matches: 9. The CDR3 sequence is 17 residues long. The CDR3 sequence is CASSVGSSGGAGETQYF. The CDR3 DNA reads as TGTGCCAGCAGCGTAGGAAGTAGCGGGGGGGCCGGGGAGACCCAGTACTTC.

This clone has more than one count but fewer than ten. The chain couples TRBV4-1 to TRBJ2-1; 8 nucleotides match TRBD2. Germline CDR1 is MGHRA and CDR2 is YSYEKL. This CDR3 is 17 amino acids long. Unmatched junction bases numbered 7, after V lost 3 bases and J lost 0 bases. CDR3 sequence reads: CASSQISGGDSYNEQFF. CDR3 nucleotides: TGCGCCAGCAGCCAGATTTCGGGGGGGGACTCCTACAATGAGCAGTTCTTC.

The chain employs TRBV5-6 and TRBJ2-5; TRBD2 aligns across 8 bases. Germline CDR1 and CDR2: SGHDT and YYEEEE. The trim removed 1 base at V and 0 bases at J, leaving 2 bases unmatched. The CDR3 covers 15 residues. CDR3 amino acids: CASSLLLADQETQYF. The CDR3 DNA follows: TGTGCCAGCAGCTTGCTACTAGCGGACCAAGAGACCCAGTACTTC. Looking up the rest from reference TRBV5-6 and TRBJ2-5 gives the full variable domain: DAGVTQSPTHLIKTRGQQVTLRCSPKSGHDTVSWYQQALGQGPQFIFQYYEEEERQRGNFPDRFSGHQFPNYSSELNVNALLLGDSALYLCASSLLLADQETQYFGPGTRLLVL.

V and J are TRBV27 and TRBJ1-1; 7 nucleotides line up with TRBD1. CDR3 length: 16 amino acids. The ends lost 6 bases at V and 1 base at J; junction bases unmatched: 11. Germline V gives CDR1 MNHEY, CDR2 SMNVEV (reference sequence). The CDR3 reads CASSNRGPFGNTEAFF. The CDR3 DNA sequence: TGTGCCAGCAGCAACAGGGGCCCGTTTGGGAACACTGAAGCTTTCTTT.

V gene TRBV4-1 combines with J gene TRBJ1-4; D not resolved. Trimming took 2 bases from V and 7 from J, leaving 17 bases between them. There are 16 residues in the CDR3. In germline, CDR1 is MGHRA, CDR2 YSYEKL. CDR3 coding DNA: TGCGCCAGCAGCCAATTCTCCGGACTAGGAAGTGAAAAACTGTTTTTT. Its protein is CASSQFSGLGSEKLFF.

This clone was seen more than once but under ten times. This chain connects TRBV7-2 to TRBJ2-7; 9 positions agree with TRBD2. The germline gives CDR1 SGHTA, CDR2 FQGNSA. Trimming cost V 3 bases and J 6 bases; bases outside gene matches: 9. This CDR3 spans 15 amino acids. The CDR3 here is CASSFGGRAISEQYF. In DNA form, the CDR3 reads TGTGCCAGCAGCTTCGGCGGGAGGGCCATCTCCGAGCAGTACTTC.

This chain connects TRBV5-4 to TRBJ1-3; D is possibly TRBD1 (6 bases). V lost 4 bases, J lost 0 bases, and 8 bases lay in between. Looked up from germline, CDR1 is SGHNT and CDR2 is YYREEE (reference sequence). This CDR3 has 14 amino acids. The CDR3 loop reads CASSTQGSGNTIYF. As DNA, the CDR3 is TGTGCCAGCAGCACACAGGGCTCTGGAAACACCATATATTTT.

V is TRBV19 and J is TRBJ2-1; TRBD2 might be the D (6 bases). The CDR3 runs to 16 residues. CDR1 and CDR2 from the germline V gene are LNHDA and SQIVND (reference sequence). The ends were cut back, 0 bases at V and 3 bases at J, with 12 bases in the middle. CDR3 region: CASSIDGGYYYNEQFF. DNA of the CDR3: TGTGCCAGTAGTATAGATGGGGGGTACTACTACAATGAGCAGTTCTTC.

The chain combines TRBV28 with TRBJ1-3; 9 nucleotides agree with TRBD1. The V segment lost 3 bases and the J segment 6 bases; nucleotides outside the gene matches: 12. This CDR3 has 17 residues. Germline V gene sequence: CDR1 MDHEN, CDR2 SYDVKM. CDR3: CASSFYSGTGTVNTIYF. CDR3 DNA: TGTGCCAGCAGTTTTTACTCCGGGACAGGGACAGTAAACACCATATATTTT.

CDR3 protein: CASSEGGSSYEQYF. The DNA for the CDR3 is TGTGCCAGCAGCGAGGGGGGGAGCTCCTACGAGCAGTACTTC. The V call is TRBV9, the J call TRBJ2-7, with D possibly matching TRBD2 (7 bases). Germline values: CDR1 SGDLS, CDR2 YYNGEE. The CDR3 spans 14 residues. The V gene lost 3 bases and the J gene lost 0 bases, with 10 bases spanning the gap.

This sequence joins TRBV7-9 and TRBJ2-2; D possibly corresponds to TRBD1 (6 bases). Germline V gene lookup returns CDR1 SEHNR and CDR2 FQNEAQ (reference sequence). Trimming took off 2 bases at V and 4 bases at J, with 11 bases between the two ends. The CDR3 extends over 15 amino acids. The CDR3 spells CASSLKGESTGELFF. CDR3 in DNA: TGTGCCAGCAGCTTAAAGGGGGAGAGCACCGGGGAGCTGTTTTTT.